This section outlines one T cell receptor (beta chain) sequence together with its context. Its antigen specificity is not known. Qualities for individual bases were not recorded, and no much larger clone is one base off. Using the deep immunoSEQ assay, TCR CDR3 regions were amplified from genomic DNA by multiplex PCR. Genomic DNA extracted from each cell subset was distributed evenly over all wells of several immunoSEQ 96-well plates, and each plate served as one replicate. For sorted subsets, each replicate PCR was loaded with about 0.2 ug genomic DNA, equivalent to 25,000 to 35,000 T cell genomes. Purified libraries were measured with a Qubit 3.0 fluorometer, size-checked on a Bioanalyzer 2100, and measured again with the KAPA Library Quantification kit. Each immunoSEQ 96-well plate was sequenced on its own single-read 150-cycle Illumina NextSeq 550 flow cell. Per the source publication's procedure: Because the immunoSEQ output held only junctional sequences and lacked quality scores, the filtering could not match the filtering applied to full-length reads. Sequences were annotated with PyIR, a Python wrapper for IgBLAST v1.9, and V/J genes and CDR3 were assigned using IMGT germline references. Reads with weak V/J assignments (E-value above 1e-6), missing CDR3, stop codons, out-of-frame junctions, or ambiguous translated residues were removed. V3J clonotypes were defined as sequences sharing an identical inferred V gene, J gene, and CDR3 amino acid sequence. To compute the percentage overlap between repertoires, the number of shared unique clonotypes was divided by the size of the smaller repertoire. Three approaches were used to assess repertoire richness: RTK rarefaction, the Chao1 estimator, and Recon v2.1 estimates of unobserved clonotypes. Generation probabilities for all TCRbeta clonotypes obtained by the gDNA method from four donors were computed using OLGA. Sourced from immuneACCESS, this table was stored by TCRdb with only in-frame sequences that have V and J called. A share of the clones is absent; for the studies checked, an unresolved V gene accounts for under half, and the remainder has no known explanation. The D gene and trimming were derived from the DNA, and the V and J assignments and clone size from that table. In all, the sample holds roughly 2.6 million clones, and approximately 92% of those were seen once. The top ten hold roughly 0.13% of the sample.

Sequences LGHNA (CDR1) and YSLEER (CDR2) are obtained from the germline V gene. Trimming takes 5 bases off V and 2 bases off J; junction bases not matched to a gene: 3. The CDR3 holds 14 amino acids from the cysteine to the phenylalanine. Only CDR3 DNA remains: 42 bases, in frame from the first base. The source of the sample is a study of shared clonotypes between healthy human individuals (dated by TCRdb to about 2020). Concerning the study at large: A few men and a couple of women, aged 18 to 49 years, made up the cohort. Per donor, three plates each were used for CD4 naive and CD4 memory, two for CD8 naive, and one for CD8 memory. The study deeply sequenced blood TCR repertoires of about 5 healthy adults to estimate repertoire size and the extent of clonotype sharing between individuals. Libraries were prepared and TCR repertoires were sequenced by different laboratories using diverse techniques, in order to increase sequencing depth and limit assay-specific biases. Between about 0.8 and 9 billion PBMCs per donor were obtained by leukapheresis. General study outcomes and caveats: Approximately 5% of naive CD4, around 3.5% of naive CD8, about 2.5% of memory CD4, and 0.4% of memory CD8 clonotypes were shared across several donors. Naive subsets generally had larger estimated clonotype richness than memory subsets did. Compared with non-shared clonotypes, clonotypes shared by all four sorted-subset donors had higher generation probabilities. Because the study included only a small number of donors, the genetic and exposure-history diversity represented was limited. Sampling was limited to blood, and TCR repertoires in tissue likely differ from TCR repertoires in blood. Rarefaction of sorted-subset datasets indicated incomplete sequencing despite the large sequencing depth. Pairwise subsampling indicated that sequencing depth was expected to affect the degree of clonotype sharing among donors.

Healthy HIV-negative adults with no recently reported acute infections or vaccinations were included as donors. Every donor was a Caucasian adult living in Nashville, Tennessee, USA. CD4+ T cells were enriched by magnetic negative selection, after which naive cells were positively selected on CD45RA and the negative fraction was taken as the memory subset. After blood collection by leukapheresis, PBMCs were isolated using Ficoll-Histopaque density gradient centrifugation and then cryopreserved in the vapor phase of liquid nitrogen. Analytical flow cytometry was used to check the purity and quantity of each magnetically sorted T cell population. From each sorted fraction, genomic DNA was isolated and quantified by UV absorbance on a Nanodrop 2000c.

The clonotype comes from a man between 18 and 29 years old in good health. The chain employs TRBV4-3 and TRBJ2-3; 8 nucleotides in the junction match TRBD2. The sample comprised naive CD4+ T cells sorted from blood. The meaning of the sample's cell subset or site label: CD45RA+ positively selected. The CDR3 protein is CASSFSGTTDTQYF. The DNA sequence is TGCGCCAGCAGCTTTAGCGGGACCACAGATACGCAGTATTTT.